The source of this T cell receptor beta chain is a study of long-term antiretroviral therapy in people with HIV. Deletions cut 3 bases from V and 1 base from J, with 17 bases between. The CDR3 has 17 amino acids. Per germline, CDR1 KGHSH and CDR2 LQKENI. A note on this clone: Its antigen is not identified.

Study-wide findings and caveats: Before ART, certain clones expanded, and these dominated the repertoire at all time points. Whereas controls had wider CDR3 length ranges, HIV repertoires had narrower ones. With ART, diversity went up but was still lower than in transplant donor controls. From the mid-2000s to the late 2010s, blood was obtained, possibly while participants received older ART regimens.

They ran version v3.0 of the immunoSEQ assay at survey level. Assay: immunoSEQ multiplex PCR; the TCRdb copy retains only in-frame clones and omits some. The sample shows tens of thousands of clones, over 80% of them seen only once. This clonotype was obtained from a man aged 25 to 40 with HIV. The chain has TRBV18 and TRBJ2-3; D is undetermined. The sequenced sample was unsorted PBMCs, obtained about 4.3 years after starting antiretroviral therapy. In DNA, the CDR3 is TGTGCCAGCTCACCCCCAACGACAAGCGCCCGCACAGATACGCAGTATTTT. Protein product: CASSPPTTSARTDTQYF.